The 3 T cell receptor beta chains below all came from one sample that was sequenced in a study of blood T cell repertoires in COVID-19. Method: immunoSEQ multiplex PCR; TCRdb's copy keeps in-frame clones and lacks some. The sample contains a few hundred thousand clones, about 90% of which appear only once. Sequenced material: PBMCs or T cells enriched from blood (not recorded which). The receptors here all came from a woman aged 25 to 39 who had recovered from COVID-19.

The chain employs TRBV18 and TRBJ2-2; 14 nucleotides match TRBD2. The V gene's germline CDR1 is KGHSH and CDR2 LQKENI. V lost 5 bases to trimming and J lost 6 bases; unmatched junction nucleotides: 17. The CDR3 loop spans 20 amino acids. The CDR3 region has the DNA TGTGCCAGCTCAATAACAAAAGGACTAGCGGGAGGAGGTCGCCCCGGGGAGCTGTTTTTT. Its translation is CASSITKGLAGGGRPGELFF.

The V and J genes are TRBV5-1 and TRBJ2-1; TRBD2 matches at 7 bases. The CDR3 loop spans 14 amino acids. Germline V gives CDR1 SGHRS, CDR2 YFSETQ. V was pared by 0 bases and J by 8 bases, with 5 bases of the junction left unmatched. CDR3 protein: CASSLEMGRDEQFF. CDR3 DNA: TGCGCCAGCAGCTTGGAGATGGGGAGGGATGAGCAGTTCTTC.

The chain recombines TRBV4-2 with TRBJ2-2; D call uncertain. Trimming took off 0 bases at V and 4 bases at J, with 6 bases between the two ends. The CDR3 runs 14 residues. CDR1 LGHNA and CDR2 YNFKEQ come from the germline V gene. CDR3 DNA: TGTGCCAGCAGCCAAGATCTTCCCACCGGGGAGCTGTTTTTT. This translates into CASSQDLPTGELFF.